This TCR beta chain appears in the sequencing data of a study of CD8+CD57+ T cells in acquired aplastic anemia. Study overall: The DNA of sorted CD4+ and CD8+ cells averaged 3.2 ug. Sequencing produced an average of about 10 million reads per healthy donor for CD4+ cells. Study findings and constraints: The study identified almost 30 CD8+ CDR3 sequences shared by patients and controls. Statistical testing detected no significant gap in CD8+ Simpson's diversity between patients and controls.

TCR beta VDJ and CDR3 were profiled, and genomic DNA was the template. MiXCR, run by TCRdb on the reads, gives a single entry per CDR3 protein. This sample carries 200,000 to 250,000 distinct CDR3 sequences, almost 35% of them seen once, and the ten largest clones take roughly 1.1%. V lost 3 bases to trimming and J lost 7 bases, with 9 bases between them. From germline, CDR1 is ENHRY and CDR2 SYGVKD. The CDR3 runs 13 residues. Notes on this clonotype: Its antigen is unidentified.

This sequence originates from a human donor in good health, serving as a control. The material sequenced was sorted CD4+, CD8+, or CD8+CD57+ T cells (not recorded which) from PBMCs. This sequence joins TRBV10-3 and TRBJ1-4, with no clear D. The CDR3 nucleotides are TGTGCCATCAGTGAAACGGAGGGTGAAAAACTGTTTTTT. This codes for CAISETEGEKLFF.